These T cell receptor beta chains were read from a single sample in a study of blood T cell repertoires in COVID-19. Here immunoSEQ multiplex PCR was the method, and the copy in TCRdb shows in-frame clones only, minus some. The table has fewer than 200,000 clones, 85% to 90% seen once. Input material: peripheral blood. The origin of the receptors is a woman aged 70-85 years with COVID-19, enrolled during active disease. Both conserved end residues are part of each CDR3. The D gene is left open where the match is weak. Not every row has a clone size; where given, it reads once, few, many or a size class.

D: TRBD2; J: TRBJ2-1; length: 15; size: -; V: TRBV19; DNA: TGTGCCAGTAAACAACTAGCGGGGAGTGCGAATGAGCAGTTCTTC; CDR3: CASKQLAGSANEQFF
D: -; J: TRBJ2-7; length: 14; size: -; V: TRBV6-2/TRBV6-3; DNA: TGTGCCAGCAGTCTTAGCGGAAGGTACTACGAGCAGTACTTC; CDR3: CASSLSGRYYEQYF
D: TRBD2; J: TRBJ2-5; length: 17; size: -; V: TRBV7-9; DNA: TGTGCCAGCAGCCCCATGTCGAGCGGGACGATCCAAGAGACCCAGTACTTC; CDR3: CASSPMSSGTIQETQYF
D: TRBD1; J: TRBJ1-1; length: 15; size: -; V: TRBV7-8; DNA: TGTGCCAGCAGCAATAACGACAGGGTGAACACTGAAGCTTTCTTT; CDR3: CASSNNDRVNTEAFF
D: -; J: TRBJ2-1; length: 12; size: -; V: TRBV12-3/TRBV12-4; DNA: TGTGCCAGCACCCTAAGGAGGGGTGAGCAGTTCTTC; CDR3: CASTLRRGEQFF
D: -; J: TRBJ2-7; length: 15; size: -; V: TRBV7-2; DNA: TGTGCCAGCAGCTTAGCGGTTAGCGGAACCTACGAGCAGTACTTC; CDR3: CASSLAVSGTYEQYF
D: TRBD2; J: TRBJ2-3; length: 14; size: once; V: TRBV30; DNA: TGTGCCCGACGGACTAGCGGGTTGTCAGATACGCAGTATTTT; CDR3: CARRTSGLSDTQYF
D: -; J: TRBJ1-1; length: 15; size: -; V: TRBV5-3; DNA: TGTGCCAGAAGACCTAGCCACAGGGAGGGGACTGAAGCTTTCTTT; CDR3: CARRPSHREGTEAFF
D: TRBD1; J: TRBJ1-2; length: 14; size: -; V: TRBV4-3; DNA: TGCGCCAGCAGCCAGAGACAGGGTAACTATGGCTACACCTTC; CDR3: CASSQRQGNYGYTF
D: TRBD1; J: TRBJ1-1; length: 15; size: -; V: TRBV23-1; DNA: TGCGCCAGCAGAAGGGCAGGGGGGATGAACACTGAAGCTTTCTTT; CDR3: CASRRAGGMNTEAFF
D: -; J: TRBJ2-7; length: 13; size: -; V: TRBV9; DNA: TGTGCCAGCAGCGCTGACAGGTTCAACGAGCAGTACTTC; CDR3: CASSADRFNEQYF
D: TRBD2; J: TRBJ2-2; length: 15; size: few; V: TRBV5-4; DNA: TGTGCCAGCAGCAGAGGGACTAGGATGGCCGGGGAGCTGTTTTTT; CDR3: CASSRGTRMAGELFF
D: -; J: TRBJ2-3; length: 14; size: -; V: TRBV4-1; DNA: TGCGCCAGCAGCCAAGCTCCCGGGAGCAGTACGCAGTATTTT; CDR3: CASSQAPGSSTQYF
D: TRBD1; J: TRBJ2-1; length: 14; size: -; V: TRBV19; DNA: TGTGCCAGTAGGGACAGGGGAGGCTACAATGAGCAGTTCTTC; CDR3: CASRDRGGYNEQFF
D: TRBD1; J: TRBJ2-1; length: 14; size: -; V: TRBV7-2; DNA: TGTGCCAGCAGCTCGGGGACAGATCGGAATGAGCAGTTCTTC; CDR3: CASSSGTDRNEQFF
D: TRBD2; J: TRBJ2-5; length: 18; size: -; V: TRBV5-1; DNA: TGCGCCAGCCGAATCGGGACGGCGACTAGCGGGAGATTCGAGACCCAGTACTTC; CDR3: CASRIGTATSGRFETQYF
D: -; J: TRBJ2-3; length: 12; size: -; V: TRBV14; DNA: TGTGCCAGCAGCCAAGACGTGGGCACGCAGTATTTT; CDR3: CASSQDVGTQYF
D: TRBD2; J: TRBJ2-2; length: 15; size: -; V: TRBV5-1; DNA: TGCGCCAGCAGTTCCGGGACTAGCGACACCGGGGAGCTGTTTTTT; CDR3: CASSSGTSDTGELFF
D: TRBD2; J: TRBJ2-2; length: 16; size: -; V: TRBV27; DNA: TGTGCCAGCAGTTCCCGTTTTGCGGGAGGGACCGGGGAGCTGTTTTTT; CDR3: CASSSRFAGGTGELFF
D: -; J: TRBJ2-4; length: 17; size: -; V: TRBV5-1; DNA: TGCGCCAGCAGCTCGGACTCAACACATAGCGTCAAAAACATTCAGTACTTC; CDR3: CASSSDSTHSVKNIQYF
D: TRBD1; J: TRBJ1-1; length: 14; size: -; V: TRBV6-6; DNA: TGTGCCAGCAGCCGGGACAGGGAGTACACTGAAGCTTTCTTT; CDR3: CASSRDREYTEAFF
D: TRBD1; J: TRBJ1-6; length: 15; size: few; V: TRBV14; DNA: TGTGCCAGCAGGCACTCCGGGACAGGGGAATCACCCCTCCACTTT; CDR3: CASRHSGTGESPLHF
D: -; J: TRBJ2-7; length: 12; size: -; V: TRBV2; DNA: TGTGCCAGCAGGACAGTTTCTTACGAGCAGTACTTC; CDR3: CASRTVSYEQYF
D: -; J: TRBJ1-4; length: 14; size: -; V: TRBV9; DNA: TGTGCCAGCAGCGTATCCCCAGGGAAAGAAAAACTGTTTTTT; CDR3: CASSVSPGKEKLFF
D: -; J: TRBJ1-5; length: 13; size: -; V: TRBV6-1; DNA: TGTGCCAGCAGTGAACAGGCGAATCAGCCCCAGCATTTT; CDR3: CASSEQANQPQHF
D: -; J: TRBJ1-1; length: 12; size: -; V: TRBV6-5; DNA: TGTGCCAGCAGACTACAGAACACTGAAGCTTTCTTT; CDR3: CASRLQNTEAFF
D: -; J: TRBJ2-7; length: 12; size: few; V: TRBV28; DNA: TGTGCCAGCAGTACAGTCTCCTACGAGCAGTACTTC; CDR3: CASSTVSYEQYF
D: -; J: TRBJ2-3; length: 17; size: -; V: TRBV15; DNA: TGTGCCACCAGCAGAGTAAGGGGGCTCGGGAGGGCAGATACGCAGTATTTT; CDR3: CATSRVRGLGRADTQYF
D: TRBD2; J: TRBJ2-7; length: 14; size: -; V: TRBV7-2; DNA: TGTGCCAGCAGCTTAGTACCGGGAGGCGACGAGCAGTACTTC; CDR3: CASSLVPGGDEQYF
D: -; J: TRBJ1-5; length: 14; size: once; V: TRBV27; DNA: TGTGCCAGCAGCTTGCACCAAGAGAATCAGCCCCAGCATTTT; CDR3: CASSLHQENQPQHF
D: TRBD1; J: TRBJ2-7; length: 15; size: once; V: TRBV6-1; DNA: TGTGCCAGCAGTGAAGGGGGACAGGGTGCCTACGAGCAGTACTTC; CDR3: CASSEGGQGAYEQYF
D: TRBD1; J: TRBJ1-5; length: 15; size: -; V: TRBV6-6; DNA: TGTGCCAGCAGGACAAGGGGGCATAGCAATCAGCCCCAGCATTTT; CDR3: CASRTRGHSNQPQHF
D: -; J: TRBJ1-2; length: 14; size: -; V: TRBV13; DNA: TGTGCCAGCAGCCCCGGAGTGTCTTGGTATGGCTACACCTTC; CDR3: CASSPGVSWYGYTF
D: -; J: TRBJ1-6; length: 13; size: -; V: TRBV6-5; DNA: TGTGCCAGCGAGGACAGTGATAATTCACCCCTCCACTTT; CDR3: CASEDSDNSPLHF
D: TRBD2; J: TRBJ2-5; length: 15; size: -; V: TRBV3-1/TRBV3-2; DNA: TGTGCCAGCAGCCCTAGCGGGAGAGGGGGAGAGACCCAGTACTTC; CDR3: CASSPSGRGGETQYF
D: -; J: TRBJ2-3; length: 14; size: -; V: TRBV19; DNA: TGTGCCAGTAGTATACTTACAGGGACAGATACGCAGTATTTT; CDR3: CASSILTGTDTQYF
D: -; J: TRBJ1-4; length: 13; size: -; V: TRBV4-2; DNA: TGTGCCAGCAGCCAAGTAACAGTTGAAAAACTGTTTTTT; CDR3: CASSQVTVEKLFF
D: TRBD1; J: TRBJ2-2; length: 16; size: -; V: TRBV5-1; DNA: TGCGCCAGCAGCTTGCTGGGACAGGCGAACACCGGGGAGCTGTTTTTT; CDR3: CASSLLGQANTGELFF
D: TRBD2; J: TRBJ2-1; length: 13; size: -; V: TRBV5-1; DNA: TGCGCCAGCAGCGGATATAGCGGGAGGCGTCAGTTCTTC; CDR3: CASSGYSGRRQFF
D: -; J: TRBJ2-1; length: 16; size: -; V: TRBV9; DNA: TGTGCCAGCAGCGCTGCAGATAGCGGATTCTACAATGAGCAGTTCTTC; CDR3: CASSAADSGFYNEQFF
D: TRBD1; J: TRBJ1-2; length: 15; size: once; V: TRBV7-6; DNA: TGTGCCAGCAGCTTACTCCGGGACAGTCTTTATGGCTACACCTTC; CDR3: CASSLLRDSLYGYTF
D: -; J: TRBJ1-4; length: 14; size: few; V: TRBV4-1; DNA: TGCGCCAGCAGCCAAGGAGGAGAAACCGAAAAACTGTTTTTT; CDR3: CASSQGGETEKLFF
D: TRBD1; J: TRBJ2-1; length: 15; size: once; V: TRBV9; DNA: TGTGCCAGCAGTACCGACAGGGCTGGTGGCAATGAGCAGTTCTTC; CDR3: CASSTDRAGGNEQFF
D: TRBD1; J: TRBJ1-5; length: 15; size: few; V: TRBV6-1; DNA: TGTGCCAGCAGTGAAGGACAGGGGATAAATCAGCCCCAGCATTTT; CDR3: CASSEGQGINQPQHF
D: -; J: TRBJ2-7; length: 15; size: -; V: TRBV3-1/TRBV3-2; DNA: TGTGCCAGCAGCCAAGGAGTCCTAGCCGATTACGAGCAGTACTTC; CDR3: CASSQGVLADYEQYF
D: -; J: TRBJ1-5; length: 15; size: -; V: TRBV3-1/TRBV3-2; DNA: TGTGCCAGCAGCCAAGACCCTGTCGGCAATCAGCCCCAGCATTTT; CDR3: CASSQDPVGNQPQHF
D: TRBD1; J: TRBJ1-1; length: 11; size: -; V: TRBV28; DNA: TGTGCCACAATACAGGGGACCGAAGCTTTCTTT; CDR3: CATIQGTEAFF
D: -; J: TRBJ2-1; length: 17; size: once; V: TRBV11-2; DNA: TGTGCCAGCAGCCTCCGCTTAGTGCGGGACTCCTACAATGAGCAGTTCTTC; CDR3: CASSLRLVRDSYNEQFF
D: -; J: TRBJ1-5; length: 16; size: -; V: TRBV19; DNA: TGTGCCAGTAGTATAACGGGCCAGGGAAATAATCAGCCCCAGCATTTT; CDR3: CASSITGQGNNQPQHF
D: -; J: TRBJ2-3; length: 15; size: -; V: TRBV9; DNA: TGTGCCAGCAGCGTATTAGCGGCAGGAACAGATACGCAGTATTTT; CDR3: CASSVLAAGTDTQYF
D: TRBD1; J: TRBJ1-5; length: 19; size: -; V: TRBV28; DNA: TGTGCCAGCAGTTCGCGACCCTCCTCGGGACAGGGGATACGCCAGCCCCAGCATTTT; CDR3: CASSSRPSSGQGIRQPQHF
D: TRBD1; J: TRBJ1-5; length: 14; size: -; V: TRBV28; DNA: TGTGCCAGCAGGCCCGACAGGGTCGGACAGCCCCAGCATTTT; CDR3: CASRPDRVGQPQHF
D: -; J: TRBJ1-1; length: 13; size: -; V: TRBV29-1; DNA: TGCAGCGTTGGGAAGACAACAGGAACTGAAGCTTTCTTT; CDR3: CSVGKTTGTEAFF
D: TRBD2; J: TRBJ2-5; length: 19; size: -; V: TRBV9; DNA: TGTGCCAGCAGCGTAACCCTAGCGGGAGCTCTGGGGTACCAAGAGACCCAGTACTTC; CDR3: CASSVTLAGALGYQETQYF
D: -; J: TRBJ2-7; length: 15; size: -; V: TRBV24-1; DNA: TGTGCCACCAGTGATGCAAAGGGGGTTCCCTACGAGCAGTACTTC; CDR3: CATSDAKGVPYEQYF
D: TRBD2; J: TRBJ2-5; length: 14; size: -; V: TRBV5-5; DNA: TGTGCCAGCAGCCAACTAGCGGCCCAAGAGACCCAGTACTTC; CDR3: CASSQLAAQETQYF
D: -; J: TRBJ2-1; length: 12; size: -; V: TRBV18; DNA: TGTGCCAGCTCACCCGCGGCCCCTGAGCAGTTCTTC; CDR3: CASSPAAPEQFF
D: -; J: TRBJ2-7; length: 14; size: -; V: TRBV5-4; DNA: TGTGCCAGCAGCCCAACGGACAGTCCCTACGAGCAGTACTTC; CDR3: CASSPTDSPYEQYF
D: TRBD2; J: TRBJ2-5; length: 16; size: -; V: TRBV27; DNA: TGTGCCAGCGGGACCCGTGGGGGAGGGCCGGCCGAGACCCAGTACTTC; CDR3: CASGTRGGGPAETQYF